These T cell receptor beta chains were read from a single sample in a study of blood T cell repertoires in COVID-19. The repertoire was sequenced with immunoSEQ multiplex PCR; TCRdb's copy has only in-frame clones and lacks some. The sample carries about 87,000 clones, 85% to 90% recorded once. Sample: peripheral blood. These receptors all stem from a man between 35 and 55 years old with acute or convalescent COVID-19. CDR3s include the opening cysteine and the closing phenylalanine or tryptophan.

V,length,CDR3
TRBV5-6,16,CASSLNLASGGNEQFF
TRBV9,15,CASSVDGTHNNEQFF
TRBV6-1,13,CASKQYRDNEQFF
TRBV6-1,16,CASSGGRLAGGNEQFF
TRBV5-8,14,CASSPRGPGTEAFF
TRBV6-2/TRBV6-3,13,CASSYFFTGELFF
TRBV25-1,16,CASSGLRGASSYEQYF
TRBV19,15,CASSIGGGAYNEQFF
TRBV9,16,CASSVNTGATNEKLFF
TRBV2,13,CASSGDRNTEAFF
TRBV14,15,CASSPGTPVLYGYTF
TRBV9,17,CASSVGSGGSTNEKLFF
TRBV6-5,14,CASSPARGANIQYF
TRBV27,15,CASSFETDAYNEQFF
TRBV5-6,15,CASSLSGQGHYEQYF
TRBV29-1,16,CSVRTGDPSGANVLTF
TRBV14,15,CASSQAGTGLSGYTF
TRBV3-1/TRBV3-2,15,CASSGDPGQGHGYTF
TRBV11-2,14,CASSLGFAGGQQFF
TRBV5-1,14,CASQGLADTDTQYF
TRBV9,16,CASSVGTGSLASGYTF
TRBV9,13,CASSATGWEEAFF
TRBV5-1,16,CASSPTPGGNTGELFF
TRBV29-1,13,CSVESGHNYGYTF
TRBV30,14,CAWSNTAGDTEAFF
TRBV6-1,17,CASSVGTSGRFTGELFF
TRBV2,15,CASSAGQYSNQPQHF
TRBV6-5,14,CASSRTFSTGELFF
TRBV11-2,15,CASSLGAGVTDTQYF
TRBV6-1,14,CASSEVGSGNTIYF
TRBV10-2,14,CASRKNREGTEAFF
TRBV20-1,17,CSASRLAGGYTYNEQFF
TRBV7-9,14,CASSLTSRNTEAFF